A selection of T cell receptor beta chains follows, all from one sample in a study of blood T cells in healthy people across ages. From the 5' RACE reads, TCRdb called clonotypes with MiXCR, one entry per CDR3 protein. The repertoire holds approximately 900,000 distinct CDR3 sequences, with almost 30% as singletons. The same data also contributed to another study, on T cells of mothers and their children.

The sequencing sample was made of blood. The receptors originated from a middle-aged woman in good health. CDR3s include the opening cysteine and the closing phenylalanine or tryptophan. A D gene is named only where the DNA matches it firmly. Only part of the rows carry a size: once, few, many, or a class if the clone is expanded.

clone size	D gene	V gene	J gene	CDR3 protein	CDR3 DNA
few	NA	TRBV7-8	TRBJ2-3	CASSPTDTDTQYF	TGTGCCAGCAGCCCGACCGACACAGATACGCAGTATTTT
NA	TRBD1	TRBV6-1	TRBJ2-5	CASSPDRGDETQYF	TGTGCCAGCAGCCCGGACAGGGGAGATGAGACCCAGTACTTC
NA	TRBD1	TRBV7-8	TRBJ1-1	CASNLGRQGGPEAFF	TGTGCCAGCAACCTCGGAAGACAGGGGGGGCCTGAAGCTTTCTTT
NA	NA	TRBV29-1	TRBJ2-3	CSAQGSGDTQYF	TGCAGCGCACAGGGCTCCGGAGATACGCAGTATTTT
few	TRBD1	TRBV5-1	TRBJ2-2	CASLTGGGNTGELFF	TGCGCCAGCCTGACAGGGGGAGGTAACACCGGGGAGCTGTTTTTT
many	TRBD1	TRBV27	TRBJ2-7	CASSLSGQKASYEQYF	TGTGCCAGCAGTTTATCGGGACAGAAGGCCTCCTACGAGCAGTACTTC
few	TRBD2	TRBV20-1	TRBJ2-5	CSARGAGGFKETQYF	TGCAGTGCTAGGGGAGCGGGGGGGTTTAAAGAGACCCAGTACTTC
NA	NA	TRBV14	TRBJ1-2	CASSPRAARNYGYTF	TGTGCCAGCAGCCCTCGGGCAGCCCGAAACTATGGCTACACCTTC
many	TRBD2	TRBV7-8	TRBJ2-5	CASSLRVLPGGRGETQYF	TGTGCCAGCAGCTTACGGGTCCTTCCGGGGGGGCGGGGGGAGACCCAGTACTTC
NA	NA	TRBV5-1	TRBJ2-7	CASSSQPDTAYEQYF	TGCGCCAGCAGTTCTCAACCGGACACCGCCTACGAGCAGTACTTC
many	NA	TRBV7-6	TRBJ2-7	CASSLDIGGSYEQYF	TGTGCCAGCAGCTTAGACATCGGCGGATCCTACGAGCAGTACTTC
NA	TRBD1	TRBV28	TRBJ2-7	CASSPSPGQGFTYEQYF	TGTGCCAGCAGTCCTAGCCCGGGACAGGGGTTTACCTACGAGCAGTACTTC
NA	NA	TRBV28	TRBJ1-5	CASSLSGAVQPQHF	TGTGCCAGCAGTCTATCAGGGGCGGTTCAGCCCCAGCATTTT
NA	NA	TRBV28	TRBJ2-2	CASSPTHERNTGELFF	TGTGCCAGCAGTCCCACCCACGAAAGGAACACCGGGGAGCTGTTTTTT
NA	NA	TRBV20-1	TRBJ2-7	CSAESTWGWQHNSYEQYF	TGCAGTGCTGAAAGCACCTGGGGATGGCAACACAACTCCTACGAGCAGTACTTC
once	TRBD1	TRBV6-2/TRBV6-3	TRBJ1-1	CASLHPGQGWPEAFF	TGTGCCAGCCTTCATCCGGGACAGGGGTGGCCTGAAGCTTTCTTT
few	TRBD1	TRBV14	TRBJ2-3	CASSPRAGGQTDTQYF	TGTGCCAGCAGCCCCCGGGCAGGGGGCCAAACAGATACGCAGTATTTT
NA	TRBD1	TRBV28	TRBJ2-5	CASSHLRDSDYQETQYF	TGTGCCAGCAGTCATCTCCGGGACAGCGATTACCAAGAGACCCAGTACTTC
few	NA	TRBV27	TRBJ2-7	CASSLAGLLYEQYF	TGTGCCAGCAGTTTAGCGGGACTTCTTTACGAGCAGTACTTC
NA	NA	TRBV20-1	TRBJ1-6	CSARRDYNSPLHF	TGCAGTGCTAGAAGGGATTATAATTCACCCCTCCACTTT
few	NA	TRBV11-2	TRBJ2-3	CASSLVAATQYF	TGTGCCAGCAGCTTAGTGGCAGCTACGCAGTATTTT
NA	NA	TRBV20-1	TRBJ2-7	CSALFNSEFGEQYF	TGCAGTGCCCTTTTTAATTCGGAGTTCGGCGAGCAGTACTTC
NA	NA	TRBV5-1	TRBJ2-2	CASSSRAANTGELFF	TGCGCCAGCAGCTCGAGAGCGGCGAACACCGGGGAGCTGTTTTTT
NA	TRBD2	TRBV12-3/TRBV12-4	TRBJ2-3	CASSPISGGADTQYF	TGTGCCAGCAGTCCCATAAGCGGGGGGGCAGATACGCAGTATTTT
few	NA	TRBV28	TRBJ1-2	CASSLGSNRPVYGYTF	TGTGCCAGCAGTTTGGGTAGCAATAGACCAGTCTATGGCTACACCTTC
NA	NA	TRBV3-1	TRBJ1-5	CASSQAPRGPQHF	TGTGCCAGCAGCCAAGCGCCCAGGGGGCCCCAGCATTTT
many	NA	TRBV4-3	TRBJ1-6	CASSQEASSYNSPLHF	TGCGCCAGCAGCCAAGAGGCCAGCTCCTATAATTCACCCCTCCACTTT
few	TRBD1	TRBV28	TRBJ2-7	CASSFNLRDRGAYEQYF	TGTGCCAGCAGTTTTAACCTCCGAGACAGGGGGGCCTACGAGCAGTACTTC
NA	NA	TRBV7-2	TRBJ2-1	CASSTIANEQFF	TGTGCCAGCAGTACAATAGCGAATGAGCAGTTCTTC
NA	NA	TRBV4-1	TRBJ2-5	CASRSLGAIQETQYF	TGCGCCAGCAGGTCTTTGGGGGCCATCCAAGAGACCCAGTACTTC
NA	NA	TRBV5-8	TRBJ2-3	CATWDGSSTDTQYF	TGTGCCACTTGGGACGGGTCTAGCACAGATACGCAGTATTTT
NA	TRBD1	TRBV18	TRBJ2-3	CASSPVTGEDTQYF	TGTGCCAGCTCACCAGTGACAGGGGAGGATACGCAGTATTTT
NA	NA	TRBV28	TRBJ2-7	CASNQLASEQYF	TGTGCCAGCAACCAGTTAGCATCCGAGCAGTACTTC
many	NA	TRBV9	TRBJ2-1	CASSVGPERNEQFF	TGTGCCAGCAGCGTAGGGCCAGAACGCAATGAGCAGTTCTTC
NA	TRBD2	TRBV30	TRBJ2-3	CAWRIAGGATQYF	TGTGCCTGGAGGATAGCGGGGGGGGCTACGCAGTATTTT
NA	NA	TRBV12-3/TRBV12-4	TRBJ1-1	CASSYLRNTEAFF	TGTGCCAGCAGTTACCTAAGGAACACTGAAGCTTTCTTT
many	NA	TRBV7-2	TRBJ2-7	CASSLEESYEQYF	TGCGCCAGCAGCTTGGAGGAATCCTACGAGCAGTACTTC